The 21 T cell receptor beta chains in this list originate from one sample, sequenced in a study of blood T cells in healthy people across ages. With a J-beta primer mix and a sample-barcoded 5' primer, a second PCR ran about 7 to 12 cycles. TCRdb re-called the 5' RACE reads through MiXCR, storing one row per CDR3 protein. The sample has about 680,000 distinct CDR3 sequences, around 48% seen once. The sequenced sample was blood. The origin of the receptors is a woman aged 60 to 75 in good health.

This clonotype was observed a handful of times. The CDR3 bases are TGCAGCGTTCTGGAAACGGGGTCCCGGGGAGAGACCCAGTACTTC. The encoded protein is CSVLETGSRGETQYF. The chain recombines TRBV29-1 with TRBJ2-5; D is possibly TRBD2 (5 bases). Germline values: CDR1 SQVTM, CDR2 ANQGSEA. The CDR3 runs to 15 residues. V shed 5 bases and J shed 4 bases, with 20 bases lying between them.

This chain joins TRBV10-3 and TRBJ2-7; 10 bases map to TRBD2. The junction had 8 bases not matched to a gene; V was cut back by 6 bases and J by 0 bases. The CDR3 is made up of 16 amino acids. Germline CDR1 and CDR2: ENHRY and SYGVKD. In DNA, the CDR3 is TGTGCCATCAGGCTAGCGGGAGCTCCTCCCTCCTACGAGCAGTACTTC. It yields the protein CAIRLAGAPPSYEQYF.

The V call is TRBV6-2 or TRBV6-3, the J call TRBJ1-5, with D possibly matching TRBD1 (5 bases). The ends were cut back, 6 bases at V and 6 bases at J, with 18 bases in the middle. Germline V gene data show CDR1 as MNHEY and CDR2 as SVGEGT. This CDR3 is built from 15 residues. In DNA form, the CDR3 reads TGTGCCAGCAGCCTGACCGGGGCCCCGTCTCAGCCCCAGCATTTT. Protein product: CASSLTGAPSQPQHF.

This clonotype showed up just a few times. The chain joins TRBV21-1 to TRBJ1-1; the D segment call TRBD1 is taken from the table without a DNA check. TRBV21-1 is marked as a pseudogene. The CDR3 contains 15 residues. The CDR3 sequence is CASSPRDRGKTEAFF. CDR3 coding DNA: TGTGCCAGCAGCCCCCGGGACAGGGGGAAAACTGAAGCTTTCTTT.

CDR3 DNA sequence: TGTGCCAGCAGTTGGGCCAGCAACTACGAGCAGTACTTC. Its protein product is CASSWASNYEQYF. The chain couples TRBV27 to TRBJ2-7; D remains ambiguous. The CDR3 extends over 13 amino acids. CDR1 and CDR2 from the germline V gene are MNHEY and SMNVEV (reference sequence). V was trimmed by 4 bases and J by 3 bases, leaving 10 bases between them.

There are a few counts of this clonotype. The chain is built from TRBV4-2 and TRBJ2-5; D might be TRBD1 or TRBD2, each matching 5 bases. This CDR3 is built from 15 residues. Germline lookup yields CDR1 LGHNA and CDR2 YNFKEQ. V was clipped by 0 bases and J by 11 bases, with 19 bases between them. The DNA of the CDR3 is TGTGCCAGCAGCCAAGAAGGGACCCGAAGGAATGAGCAGTACTTC. Translation gives CASSQEGTRRNEQYF.

The chain employs TRBV27 and TRBJ2-7; D unclear. The CDR3 loop spans 15 amino acids. V was trimmed by 3 bases and J by 0 bases, leaving 12 bases between them. Germline V lookup: CDR1 MNHEY, CDR2 SMNVEV (reference sequence). Here the CDR3 reads CASSFGSLSSYEQYF. In DNA form, the CDR3 reads TGTGCCAGCAGTTTTGGAAGTCTTAGCTCCTACGAGCAGTACTTC.

The chain has TRBV20-1 and TRBJ2-7, with 10 bases lining up with TRBD2. With 6 bases clipped from V and 0 bases from J, the junction kept 8 bases outside the gene matches. Germline V gene sequence: CDR1 DFQATT, CDR2 SNEGSKA (reference sequence). CDR3 length: 15 amino acids. This CDR3 reads CSAYPLAGHSYEQYF. The DNA for the CDR3 is TGCAGTGCCTATCCACTAGCGGGGCACTCCTACGAGCAGTACTTC.

V usage is TRBV20-1 and J usage is TRBJ2-5; D possibly corresponds to TRBD2 (5 bases). Germline V CDR1 and CDR2: DFQATT, SNEGSKA (reference sequence). The length of the CDR3 is 11 residues. Trimming left V 2 bases short and J 11 bases short, with 12 bases between. CDR3: CSARNLAVQYF. The DNA for the CDR3 is TGCAGTGCTAGAAACCTAGCTGTGCAGTACTTC.

This clonotype appeared a few times. J is TRBJ1-1 and V is TRBV25-1, with D possibly TRBD1 on 6 matching bases. Trimming removed 5 bases from V and 1 base from J, with 8 bases in between. Germline V gives CDR1 MGHDK, CDR2 SYGVNS. The CDR3 length is 13 residues. CDR3 in DNA: TGTGCCAGCAGTAAGGGACAGAACACTGAAGCTTTCTTT. Its protein is CASSKGQNTEAFF.

The chain couples TRBV18 to TRBJ2-7, with 10 bases fitting TRBD2. With V trimmed by 4 bases and J by 7 bases, 10 bases remained unmatched. The germline CDR1 and CDR2 sequences are KGHSH and LQKENI. The CDR3 totals 15 residues. CDR3 coding DNA: TGTGCCAGCTCACTACGGACTAGCGGAAACAATGAGCAGTACTTC. This translates into CASSLRTSGNNEQYF.

The chain recombines TRBV20-1 with TRBJ2-7; 10 nucleotides line up with TRBD1. Germline CDR1 is DFQATT and CDR2 is SNEGSKA (reference sequence). The junction had 7 bases not matched to a gene; V was cut back by 7 bases and J by 4 bases. CDR3 size: 13 residues. CDR3 nucleotide sequence: TGCAGTGGGGGACAGGGGACTTTATACGAGCAGTACTTC. This translates into CSGGQGTLYEQYF.

This sequence joins TRBV9 and TRBJ2-1; D may be TRBD1 or TRBD2 (5 bases each). The DNA end is a closer match to TRBJ2-7, so the J assignment may be wrong. CDR1 and CDR2 from the germline V gene are SGDLS and YYNGEE. This CDR3 is 13 amino acids long. The CDR3 here is CASSVGVDNEQYF. For the CDR3, the DNA is TGTGCCAGCAGCGTGGGGGTAGACAATGAGCAGTACTTC.

This clonotype has just one count. The chain is built from TRBV3-1 and TRBJ2-1; 7 bases are a match to TRBD2. CDR3 size: 12 residues. Germline V CDR1 and CDR2: LGHDT, YNNKEL (reference sequence). Trimming cost V 8 bases and J 3 bases; bases outside gene matches: 1. Here the CDR3 DNA reads TGTGCCAGCGGGGACTACTACAATGAGCAGTTCTTC. Translation gives CASGDYYNEQFF.

The V and J genes are TRBV15 and TRBJ1-1; D remains ambiguous. The V gene's germline CDR1 is LNHNV and CDR2 YYDKDF (reference sequence). This CDR3 spans 11 amino acids. Trimming left V 6 bases short and J 6 bases short, with 8 bases between. CDR3 amino acids: CATSSLAEAFF. Here the CDR3 DNA reads TGTGCCACCAGTTCGTTGGCTGAAGCTTTCTTT.

V and J are TRBV5-1 and TRBJ2-5; D possibly matches TRBD1 or TRBD2 (8 bases each). Per germline, CDR1 SGHRS and CDR2 YFSETQ. There are 14 residues in the CDR3. V was cut by 6 bases and J by 5 bases, with 17 bases left in between. CDR3 DNA: TGCGCCAGCAAAGTTAGCGGGACAGGCGAGACCCAGTACTTC. Translated, it gives CASKVSGTGETQYF.

The chain is built from TRBV29-1 and TRBJ1-2, with 10 bases identical to TRBD1. J lost 3 bases, V lost 3 bases, and 7 bases had no gene match. Germline lookup yields CDR1 SQVTM and CDR2 ANQGSEA. CDR3 length: 15 residues. Here the CDR3 reads CSVEPWDRGDYGYTF. The DNA of the CDR3 is TGCAGCGTTGAGCCTTGGGACAGGGGCGACTATGGCTACACCTTC.

This clonotype was observed a few times. The gene calls are TRBV7-3 and TRBJ2-3, with TRBD2 matching 11 bases. V lost 1 base to trimming and J lost 0 bases; unmatched junction nucleotides: 6. The CDR3 contains 18 residues. Germline V gene sequence: CDR1 SGHTA, CDR2 FQGTGA. CDR3 in amino acids: CASSLIGRTSGSTDTQYF. CDR3 in DNA: TGTGCCAGCAGCTTAATAGGGAGGACTAGCGGGAGCACAGATACGCAGTATTTT. Complete variable domain (other parts from reference TRBV7-3 and TRBJ2-3): GAGVSQTPSNKVTEKGKYVELRCDPISGHTALYWYRQSLGQGPEFLIYFQGTGAADDSGLPNDRFFAVRPEGSVSTLKIQRTERGDSAVYLCASSLIGRTSGSTDTQYFGPGTRLTVL.

This clonotype appeared a few times. CDR3 nucleotides: TGTGCCAGCAGTGAAGATAGAGATACGCAGTATTTT. Its protein is CASSEDRDTQYF. The chain has TRBV2 and TRBJ2-3; no firm D call. V was shortened by 1 base and J by 5 bases, with 4 bases between the two germline ends. CDR3 length: 12 residues. CDR1 is SNHLY and CDR2 is FYNNEI in the germline V gene.

The chain recombines TRBV18 with TRBJ1-4; D not resolved. Trimming left V 6 bases short and J 7 bases short, with 21 bases between. CDR3 length: 16 residues. Germline V gives CDR1 KGHSH, CDR2 LQKENI. CDR3 nucleotide sequence: TGTGCCAGCTCTCGAACGGCTGATTGGGCAACTGAAAAACTGTTTTTT. This gives the protein CASSRTADWATEKLFF.

This clonotype was observed a handful of times. The rearrangement joins TRBV7-2 to TRBJ2-3; D is ambiguous. The CDR3 length is 15 residues. The V and J ends lost 0 bases and 4 bases respectively, with 11 bases between them. Germline lookup yields CDR1 SGHTA and CDR2 FQGNSA. The CDR3 reads CASSLARRISDTQYF. The CDR3 DNA is TGTGCCAGCAGCTTAGCGCGACGAATTTCAGATACGCAGTATTTT.